These 5 T cell receptor beta chains came from one sample sequenced in a study of radiation and T cells in renal cell carcinoma. TCRdb keeps only in-frame clones here, not all; method: immunoSEQ multiplex PCR. Of approximately 90,000 clones listed, 85% are singletons. Time point reported: blood 4 weeks post-SBRT, at nephrectomy. Treatment denoted: 15 Gy SBRT to primary tumor, nephrectomy 4 weeks later. The sample consisted of blood, taken from a patient whose treatment included radiotherapy and nephrectomy. The receptors originated from a man aged 45 to 65 with renal cell carcinoma.

V gene TRBV2 combines with J gene TRBJ1-1, with D uncertain. V was trimmed by 4 bases and J by 3 bases, leaving 15 bases between them. Germline-derived CDR1 and CDR2 are SNHLY and FYNNEI. CDR3 size: 15 residues. The DNA for the CDR3 is TGTGCCAGCAGTGGCGGGGAGGTAATAGACACTGAAGCTTTCTTT. Translated: CASSGGEVIDTEAFF. Full variable domain (rest looked up from reference TRBV2 and TRBJ1-1): EPEVTQTPSHQVTQMGQEVILRCVPISNHLYFYWYRQILGQKVEFLVSFYNNEISEKSEIFDDQFSVERPDGSNFTLKIRSTKLEDSAMYFCASSGGEVIDTEAFFGQGTRLTVV.

The count of this clone is one. The genes are TRBV2 and TRBJ1-5; D is ambiguous. The CDR3 has 13 residues. Germline CDR1 is SNHLY and CDR2 is FYNNEI. Trimming pared 8 bases from V and 2 bases from J, leaving 10 bases between. As DNA, the CDR3 is TGTGCCAGCCACCCCCTTGGCAATCAGCCCCAGCATTTT. Amino acid sequence: CASHPLGNQPQHF.

The CDR3 is CASRRDPLVNTEAFF. CDR3 nucleotide sequence: TGTGCCAGCAGGAGAGACCCACTGGTGAACACTGAAGCTTTCTTT. V is TRBV6-4 and J is TRBJ1-1; no reliable D call. The CDR3 consists of 15 residues. The V end lost 6 bases, the J end lost 0 bases, and 14 bases lay between the germline ends. Germline V CDR1 and CDR2: MRHNA, SNTAGT.

This chain connects TRBV29-1 to TRBJ2-7, with 11 bases matching TRBD2. Germline CDR1 SQVTM, CDR2 ANQGSEA. The CDR3 totals 14 residues. With 6 bases clipped from V and 1 base from J, the junction kept 5 bases outside the gene matches. In nucleotides, the CDR3 is TGCAGCGTCGTAGCGGGAGGGGGTTCCTACGAGCAGTACTTC. Its protein is CSVVAGGGSYEQYF.

V usage is TRBV5-1 and J usage is TRBJ1-1; 8 nucleotides align to TRBD1. There are 13 residues in the CDR3. V was pared by 0 bases and J by 7 bases, with 2 bases of the junction left unmatched. CDR1 and CDR2 (germline): SGHRS, YFSETQ. CDR3 bases: TGCGCCAGCAGCTTGGGGACAGGGAATGAAGCTTTCTTT. Translating gives CASSLGTGNEAFF.